Included here is one T cell receptor beta chain sequence, with context. The record originates from a study of blood T cell repertoires in COVID-19. The V gene's germline CDR1 is KGHSH and CDR2 LQKENI. This CDR3 has 17 residues. Trimming cost V 2 bases and J 1 base; bases outside gene matches: 6. This table comes from immunoSEQ multiplex PCR, and its TCRdb copy is limited to in-frame clones, with some not included. The top ten clones hold approximately 1.5% of a sample with 430,000 or so clones, nearly 90% of them seen once. The TCR originated in a woman between 18 and 30 years old who had been exposed to COVID-19. Material: PBMCs or T cells enriched from blood (not recorded which). The genes are TRBV18 and TRBJ2-2; 8 bases are shared with TRBD1. CDR3 bases: TGTGCCAGCTCACCAATCTTGGGACAGGTGAACACCGGGGAGCTGTTTTTT. It yields the protein CASSPILGQVNTGELFF. Looking up the rest from reference TRBV18 and TRBJ2-2 gives the full variable domain: NAGVMQNPRHLVRRRGQEARLRCSPMKGHSHVYWYRQLPEEGLKFMVYLQKENIIDESGMPKERFSAEFPKEGPSILRIQQVVRGDSAAYFCASSPILGQVNTGELFFGEGSRLTVL.